The next 25 T cell receptor delta chains were all read from a single sample in a study of gamma-delta chains in newborns, infants, children (dated by TCRdb to about 2019). Sequencing used an Illumina MiSeq. Clones were re-identified by TCRdb from the public reads with CATT, and rows with the same DNA were merged. The sample profile shows 3,500 to 5,000 delta-chain clones; more than 3% of them were found once. The ten largest clones take up 10% to 15% of the sample. Sequencing was carried out using blood. All receptors come from a child who was a newborn, infant or young child, either healthy, febrile or measles-vaccinated (not recorded which).

This clone was picked up a small number of times. This may be a read error: a much more frequent sequence differs by one nucleotide. The chain uses TRDV2 and TRDJ3; 9 bases align to TRDD3. The trim removed 3 bases at V and 2 bases at J, leaving 10 bases unmatched. Germline V CDR1 and CDR2: GEAIGNYY, EKD. The CDR3 loop spans 19 amino acids. The CDR3 DNA follows: TGTGCCTGTGACGCACTGGGGGACCGAAGCCCCTGGGACACCCGACAGATGTTTTTC. It specifies CACDALGDRSPWDTRQMFF.

This clone was counted between two and nine times. The chain is built from TRDV2 and TRDJ3; 9 positions agree with TRDD3. CDR3 length: 20 residues. The V gene end was trimmed by 0 bases and the J gene end by 0 bases; junction bases not matched to a gene: 8. The germline V gene has CDR1 GEAIGNYY and CDR2 EKD. The CDR3 DNA is TGTGCCTGTGACACCCTGTGGGGGATATTTTTCTCCTGGGACACCCGACAGATGTTTTTC. This sequence encodes CACDTLWGIFFSWDTRQMFF.

By sample fraction, this clone is medium-sized (0.01 to 0.1%). Other DNA sequences in the same sample also yield this CDR3. This rearrangement joins TRDV1 to TRDJ2, with a tentative D call TRDD3 (5 bases). The germline CDR1 and CDR2 sequences are TSWWSYY and QGS. The CDR3 is 15 amino acids. Between the trimmed V and J ends, which lost 0 bases and 6 bases, there was a span of 11 bases. CDR3 amino acids: CALGELRGGSAQLFF. Written as DNA, the CDR3 is TGTGCTCTTGGGGAACTAAGAGGGGGGTCAGCACAACTCTTCTTT.

Comment on this clone: This is likely an artifact of a read error, given a far larger clone one base away. The sample has other DNA sequences that encode this CDR3 too. The rearrangement links TRDV2 to TRDJ3; D gene unclear. The CDR3 is made up of 16 amino acids. Trimming left V 0 bases short and J 2 bases short, with 7 bases between. Germline values: CDR1 GEAIGNYY, CDR2 EKD. The CDR3: CACDTVGTWDTRQMFF. CDR3 sequence (DNA): TGTGCCTGTGACACCGTGGGAACCTGGGACACCCGACAGATGTTTTTC.

On this clone itself: This could be a read error, since a much larger clone is one nucleotide away. The chain carries TRAV29/DV5 and TRDJ3, with D possibly being TRDD3 (6 bases). V was pared by 0 bases and J by 2 bases, with 15 bases between. CDR1 and CDR2 (germline): NSMFDY, ISSIKDK. The CDR3 has 18 residues. The CDR3 loop reads CAASALGTRAWDTRQMFF. The CDR3 nucleotides are TGTGCAGCAAGCGCGCTGGGGACCCGGGCCTGGGACACCCGACAGATGTTTTTC.

Only a few counts were recorded for this clone. A much larger clone differs from this one at a single base, so this may be a read error. J is TRDJ3 and V is TRDV2; 13 bases map to TRDD3. CDR1 GEAIGNYY and CDR2 EKD come from the germline V gene. V shed 0 bases and J 3 bases; nucleotides not matched to a gene: 10. The length of the CDR3 is 21 residues. CDR3 DNA sequence: TGTGCCTGTGACACCGTGCCCACTGGGGGATACGCAAACTGGGACACCCGACAGATGTTTTTC. Encoded protein: CACDTVPTGGYANWDTRQMFF.

A remark on this clone: A far larger clone is a single base away, which makes a read error likely. Distinct nucleotide sequences in the sample also encode this CDR3. This rearrangement joins TRDV2 to TRDJ3; TRDD3 matches 11 bases. Germline-derived CDR1 and CDR2 are GEAIGNYY and EKD. The CDR3 is made up of 19 amino acids. Written as DNA, the CDR3 is TGCGCCTGTGACACCGTACTGGGGGATAGCTCCTGGGACACCCGACAGATGTTTTTC. The encoded protein is CACDTVLGDSSWDTRQMFF.

This clone was counted only a few times. The mismatch at residue 14 between this DNA's translation and the TCRdb protein of a much larger clone likely reflects a read error; the protein shown is translated from the DNA. V is TRDV2 and J is TRDJ3; 10 nucleotides line up with TRDD3. CDR3 size: 18 residues. The germline gives CDR1 GEAIGNYY, CDR2 EKD. The CDR3 DNA reads as TGTGCCTGTGACACTGGGGGATACAGCTCCTGGGACACCCAACAGATGTTTTTC. Translating it yields CACDTGGYSSWDTQQMFF.

A few counts support this clone. This sequence is one base from a far larger clone and is likely a read error. The chain is built from TRDV2 and TRDJ3; the match to TRDD3 covers 11 bases. Germline trimming cut 0 bases from V and 2 bases from J; bases unmatched to any gene: 5. Germline V gives CDR1 GEAIGNYY, CDR2 EKD. This CDR3 contains 19 residues. The CDR3 DNA reads TGTGCCTGTGACACCGTACTGGGGGATAGCCCCTGGGACACCCGACAGATGTTTTTC. Its protein product is CACDTVLGDSPWDTRQMFF.

This clone is termed medium-sized (0.01 to 0.1%). Distinct nucleotide sequences in the sample also encode this CDR3. This chain connects TRDV2 to TRDJ3, with 13 bases identical to TRDD3. The trim removed 1 base at V and 0 bases at J, leaving 5 bases unmatched. Germline V CDR1 and CDR2: GEAIGNYY, EKD. This CDR3 contains 20 residues. This CDR3 reads CACDTYWGIRTSWDTRQMFF. The CDR3 DNA follows: TGTGCCTGTGACACTTACTGGGGGATACGGACCTCCTGGGACACCCGACAGATGTTTTTC.

In regard to this clone: The protein TCRdb gives is from a much larger clone and does not agree with this DNA's translation at residue 6, likely a read error; the protein shown here comes from the DNA. The V gene is TRDV2, the J gene TRDJ3; no definite D call. Trimming cost V 0 bases and J 3 bases, with 11 bases left between them. This CDR3 comprises 17 residues. Germline V gives CDR1 GEAIGNYY, CDR2 EKD. DNA of the CDR3: TGTGCCTGTGACACCGTGGATGGCGGCTGGGACACCCGACAGATGTTTTTC. Translating it yields CACDTVDGGWDTRQMFF.

This clone has more than one count but fewer than ten. Just one base apart from a much larger clone, this may be a read error. The rearrangement joins TRDV2 to TRDJ3, with TRDD3 matching 9 bases. This CDR3 spans 22 amino acids. CDR1 is GEAIGNYY, CDR2 EKD, per germline. The CDR3 region is CACDAVLGDLQRRSWDARQMFF. The CDR3 DNA is TGTGCCTGTGACGCAGTACTGGGGGACCTTCAACGGAGATCCTGGGACGCCCGACAGATGTTTTTC.

The rearrangement uses TRDV2 and TRDJ3; 11 bases align to TRDD3. The CDR3 is 19 residues long. CDR1 and CDR2 from the germline V gene are GEAIGNYY and EKD. The V gene end was trimmed by 4 bases and the J gene end by 3 bases; junction bases not matched to a gene: 10. The CDR3 nucleotides are TGTGCCTGTGATCTAGTACTGGGGGATATGGTCTGGGACACCCGACAGATGTTTTTC. As protein: CACDLVLGDMVWDTRQMFF.

As for this clone: A much larger clone differs from this one at a single base, so this may be a read error. This chain uses TRDV2 with TRDJ1; 12 bases line up with TRDD3. The junction had 8 bases not matched to a gene; V was cut back by 3 bases and J by 7 bases. Germline lookup yields CDR1 GEAIGNYY and CDR2 EKD. The CDR3 extends over 15 amino acids. CDR3 in amino acids: CACDAGGYGGVKLIF. Written as DNA, the CDR3 is TGTGCCTGTGACGCTGGGGGATACGGAGGTGTTAAACTCATCTTT.

There are a few counts of this clone. With a far larger clone one base away, a read error is the likely cause. V and J are TRDV2 and TRDJ3; 8 nucleotides match TRDD3. The CDR3 consists of 19 residues. Germline CDR1 and CDR2: GEAIGNYY and EKD. Losses at the gene ends were 2 bases for V and 0 bases for J; bases not matched to a gene: 8. Here the CDR3 reads CACDILGATSSWDTRQMFF. The CDR3 DNA sequence: TGTGCCTGTGACATACTGGGGGCTACGAGCTCCTGGGACACCCGACAGATGTTTTTC.

With regard to this clone: A much larger clone lies a single base off, so this may be a read error. The chain carries TRDV2 and TRDJ3; D possibly corresponds to TRDD3 (6 bases). The CDR3 runs 17 residues. CDR1 is GEAIGNYY, CDR2 EKD, per germline. CDR3 sequence reads: CACDLTGPSWVTRQMFF. In DNA form, the CDR3 reads TGTGCCTGTGACCTTACTGGGCCCTCCTGGGTCACCCGACAGATGTTTTTC.

Worth noting for this clone: TCRdb's entry gives the protein of a much larger clone, which mismatches this DNA's translation at residue 11, likely from a read error; the protein reported here is translated from the DNA. The CDR3 DNA reads as TGTGCCTGTGACATACTGGGGGATATGACAGAACAACTCTTCTTT. Protein: CACDILGDMTEQLFF. This rearrangement joins TRDV2 to TRDJ2; 11 bases fit TRDD3. CDR3 size: 15 residues. Germline-derived CDR1 and CDR2 are GEAIGNYY and EKD.

A remark on this clone: This probably arose from a read error, given a far larger clone one base away. Different DNA sequences within this sample yield the same CDR3. J is TRDJ3 and V is TRDV2; 9 bases align to TRDD3. Germline V gene data show CDR1 as GEAIGNYY and CDR2 as EKD. This CDR3 is 17 amino acids long. This CDR3 is CACDNTGGSWDTRQMFF. The DNA for the CDR3 is TGCGCCTGTGACAATACTGGGGGATCCTGGGACACCCGACAGATGTTTTTC.

This clone occurred a few times. This DNA translates differently at residue 15 from the TCRdb protein, which is that of a much larger clone; a read error is likely, and the protein shown is the DNA's own translation. This chain connects TRDV2 to TRDJ2; 9 nucleotides match TRDD3. The J call is doubtful: the DNA matches TRDJ1 better. CDR1 and CDR2 (germline): GEAIGNYY, EKD. The CDR3 has 16 amino acids. CDR3 coding DNA: TGTGCCTGTGACACGGTGGGGGATAGTTTGACAGCACAACTCATCTTT. It yields the protein CACDTVGDSLTAQLIF.

Note on this clone: TCRdb has a much larger clone's protein, which differs at residue 8 from the translation of this DNA, likely because of a read error; what is shown is the protein translated from the DNA. This sequence joins TRDV2 and TRDJ3, with 8 bases aligning to TRDD3. The germline V gene has CDR1 GEAIGNYY and CDR2 EKD. The CDR3 extends over 18 amino acids. The junction had 6 bases not matched to a gene; V was cut back by 3 bases and J by 0 bases. The CDR3 DNA sequence: TGTGCCTGTGACGTACTGGGGGTTAGCTCCTGGGACACCCGACAGATGTTTTTC. This sequence encodes CACDVLGVSSWDTRQMFF.

A remark on this clone: This may be a read error: a much more frequent sequence differs by one nucleotide. Other DNA sequences in this sample translate to the same CDR3. The chain is built from TRDV3 and TRDJ1; perhaps TRDD3 as D (5 bases). The CDR3 is made up of 15 amino acids. Per germline, CDR1 TVYSNPD and CDR2 GDNSRS (reference sequence). CDR3 sequence reads: CAFTLEVWYTDKLIF. CDR3 sequence (DNA): TGCGCCTTTACACTGGAGGTCTGGTACACCGATAAACTCATCTTT.

The table lists this clone with a few counts. This DNA's translation and the protein TCRdb lists, from a much larger clone, do not match at residue 14, likely due to a read error; the protein shown is translated from the DNA. The CDR3 DNA sequence: TGTGCCTGTGACACCGGGGGGCCCTGGGACACCCGACAGAGGTTTTTC. Its translation is CACDTGGPWDTRQRFF. The chain links TRDV2 to TRDJ3, with a weak D call TRDD3 (5 bases). CDR3 length: 16 residues. Germline V gene lookup returns CDR1 GEAIGNYY and CDR2 EKD.

A note on this clone: A far larger clone is off by one base, so a read error is likely. Other DNA variants within this sample encode the same CDR3. The gene calls are TRDV2 and TRDJ3; 13 bases are a match to TRDD3. Germline CDR1 is GEAIGNYY and CDR2 is EKD. The CDR3 is 20 residues long. The CDR3 is CACDTVLGDTSSRDTRQMFF. The CDR3 DNA reads as TGTGCCTGTGACACCGTACTGGGGGATACGAGCTCCCGGGACACCCGACAGATGTTTTTC.

This clone is medium-sized within its sample. In the same sample, other DNA sequences code for this CDR3. V gene TRDV2 combines with J gene TRDJ3; 8 positions match TRDD3. J lost 0 bases, V lost 2 bases, and 11 bases had no gene match. CDR3 size: 20 residues. CDR1 and CDR2 from the germline V gene are GEAIGNYY and EKD. The CDR3 nucleotides are TGTGCCTGTGACAGACTCCACTGGGGGGCGAGCTCCTGGGACACCCGACAGATGTTTTTC. This encodes CACDRLHWGASSWDTRQMFF.

This clone was counted between two and nine times. This likely came from a read error, as a far larger clone is one base away. Other DNA sequences within the sample encode an identical CDR3. This rearrangement joins TRDV2 to TRDJ2, with 10 bases fitting TRDD3. The CDR3 length is 19 residues. Per the germline V gene, CDR1 is GEAIGNYY and CDR2 is EKD. The CDR3 spells CACDAMGGYGEGLTAQLFF. The CDR3 coding sequence is TGTGCCTGTGACGCCATGGGGGGATACGGAGAGGGTTTGACGGCACAACTCTTCTTT.